Each of the 19 T cell receptor beta chains below was sequenced from the same sample in a study of response to subunit inactivated influenza vaccine. TCRdb fed the RT-PCR reads into MiXCR, producing one record per CDR3 protein. The data contain approximately 500,000 distinct CDR3 sequences, around a quarter of them singletons. This sample also appeared in a second study, on T cells expressing NK-cell markers. That study adds: Beta-chain TCR cDNA was generated via 5'RACE template switching with UMIs.

The sample was CD4+ T cells sorted from PBMCs, taken roughly 12 days after vaccination. The receptors originated from a man aged 45-65 years who received an inactivated influenza vaccine.

This clonotype was counted between two and nine times. The genes are TRBV5-1 and TRBJ2-7; TRBD2 matches 8 bases. Germline lookup yields CDR1 SGHRS and CDR2 YFSETQ. J gave up 0 bases and V 0 bases, and 2 bases lay outside the gene matches. The CDR3 length is 15 residues. The DNA of the CDR3 is TGCGCCAGCAGCTTGGCCGGGGGGGACTCCTACGAGCAGTACTTC. Its translation is CASSLAGGDSYEQYF. Full variable domain (remainder filled in from reference TRBV5-1 and TRBJ2-7): KAGVTQTPRYLIKTRGQQVTLSCSPISGHRSVSWYQQTPGQGLQFLFEYFSETQRNKGNFPGRFSGRQFSNSRSEMNVSTLELGDSALYLCASSLAGGDSYEQYFGPGTRLTVT.

The chain carries TRBV5-8 and TRBJ2-5; 7 bases fit TRBD1. V was clipped by 0 bases and J by 4 bases; unmatched bases: 6. Per the germline V gene, CDR1 is SGHTS and CDR2 is YDEGEE. There are 15 residues in the CDR3. DNA for the CDR3: TGTGCCAGCAGCTTGGCCGGGACAGCTGGAGAGACCCAGTACTTC. Translation: CASSLAGTAGETQYF.

Ten or more counts support this clonotype. The V and J genes are TRBV12-3 or TRBV12-4 and TRBJ2-5, with D maybe TRBD1 (5 bases). The CDR3 has 13 amino acids. V was trimmed by 5 bases and J by 6 bases, leaving 13 bases between them. In nucleotides, the CDR3 is TGTGCCAGCAGTGTCTCGACAGATAAGACCCAGTACTTC. Translated, it gives CASSVSTDKTQYF.

V usage is TRBV7-9 and J usage is TRBJ1-4; no firm D call. Trimming took off 3 bases at V and 0 bases at J, with 5 bases between the two ends. This CDR3 contains 14 residues. CDR1 is SEHNR and CDR2 is FQNEAQ in the germline V gene (reference sequence). The CDR3 loop reads CASSLWTTNEKLFF. In DNA, the CDR3 is TGTGCCAGCAGCTTGTGGACAACTAATGAAAAACTGTTTTTT. Complete variable domain (other parts from reference TRBV7-9 and TRBJ1-4): DTGVSQNPRHKITKRGQNVTFRCDPISEHNRLYWYRQTLGQGPEFLTYFQNEAQLEKSRLLSDRFSAERPKGSFSTLEIQRTEQGDSAMYLCASSLWTTNEKLFFGSGTQLSVL.

The V gene is TRBV7-2, the J gene TRBJ2-3, with TRBD1 as a possible D gene (6 bases). V dropped 5 bases and J dropped 0 bases, with 18 bases sitting between them. The CDR3 is 17 residues long. Germline V gene sequence: CDR1 SGHTA, CDR2 FQGNSA. The CDR3 DNA follows: TGTGCCAGCAGCCCAAGACCCCGGGACACTAGCACAGATACGCAGTATTTT. Residues: CASSPRPRDTSTDTQYF. Based on the CDR3 plus reference TRBV7-2 and TRBJ2-3, the full variable domain is GAGVSQSPSNKVTEKGKDVELRCDPISGHTALYWYRQSLGQGLEFLIYFQGNSAPDKSGLPSDRFSAERTGGSVSTLTIQRTQQEDSAVYLCASSPRPRDTSTDTQYFGPGTRLTVL.

Of note for this clonotype: Compared with germline, one end of the junction differs, possibly owing to a read error. The gene calls are TRBV6-5 and TRBJ1-5; 7 bases are a match to TRBD1. The CDR3 length is 16 residues. Germline V gives CDR1 MNHEY, CDR2 SVGAGI. CDR3 region: CTSSYRGQESNQPQHF. The CDR3, as DNA: TGTACCAGCAGTTATAGGGGGCAGGAGTCCAATCAGCCCCAGCATTTT.

The chain combines TRBV10-3 with TRBJ2-2; no firm D call. V lost 4 bases, J lost 2 bases, and 11 bases lay in between. The CDR3 loop spans 15 amino acids. Looked up from germline, CDR1 is ENHRY and CDR2 is SYGVKD. The DNA of the CDR3 is TGTGCCATCAGTGGCGCGGCAGCTAACACCGGGGAGCTGTTTTTT. It codes for CAISGAAANTGELFF.

V usage is TRBV6-2 or TRBV6-3 and J usage is TRBJ2-2; 10 bases agree with TRBD2. Per germline, CDR1 MNHEY and CDR2 SVGEGT. The length of the CDR3 is 15 residues. The V and J ends lost 7 bases and 5 bases, in that order; junction bases with no gene match: 7. CDR3: CASKLPSGGTGELFF. The CDR3 region has the DNA TGTGCCAGCAAGCTACCTAGCGGGGGAACCGGGGAGCTGTTTTTT.

This clonotype was seen a handful of times. The chain has TRBV6-5 and TRBJ2-2; D is perhaps TRBD1 or TRBD2 (5 bases each). CDR3 length: 12 amino acids. CDR1 is MNHEY, CDR2 SVGAGI, per germline. V lost 6 bases, J lost 13 bases, and 15 bases lay in between. The CDR3, as DNA: TGTGCCAGCAGGGGGACCTCCCGGCTGCTGTTTTTT. Translating gives CASRGTSRLLFF.

This clonotype was detected a few times. The chain combines TRBV28 with TRBJ2-3, with a possible D match to TRBD1 (5 bases). Deletions cut 5 bases from V and 6 bases from J, with 21 bases between. Germline CDR1 and CDR2: MDHEN and SYDVKM. The CDR3 is 16 residues long. DNA for the CDR3: TGTGCCAGCAGTCCCCCAAAGGGGCGAGTGACGGATACGCAGTATTTT. Translated, it gives CASSPPKGRVTDTQYF.

This clonotype was recorded a few times. This chain joins TRBV6-5 and TRBJ2-5; maybe TRBD2 (5 bases). Germline V lookup: CDR1 MNHEY, CDR2 SVGAGI. The CDR3 extends over 11 amino acids. Between the trimmed V and J ends, which lost 5 bases and 9 bases, there was a span of 10 bases. The CDR3 DNA reads as TGTGCCAGCAGTAAGAAGGGAGCCCAGTACTTC. It specifies CASSKKGAQYF.

This clonotype turned up a few times. The V call is TRBV4-1, the J call TRBJ1-5; unclear D gene. The germline gives CDR1 MGHRA, CDR2 YSYEKL. Trimming took off 3 bases at V and 10 bases at J, with 19 bases between the two ends. This CDR3 region has 15 residues. CDR3 amino acids: CASSHVRAVGGPQHF. CDR3 DNA sequence: TGCGCCAGCAGCCACGTACGAGCCGTTGGTGGTCCCCAGCATTTT.

This clonotype showed up just a few times. V is TRBV7-2 and J is TRBJ1-2; 7 bases fit TRBD1. The CDR3 loop spans 14 amino acids. Germline V gene sequence: CDR1 SGHTA, CDR2 FQGNSA. Trimming cost V 1 base and J 7 bases; bases outside gene matches: 6. The CDR3 protein is CASSLVTGASGYTF. The DNA of the CDR3 is TGTGCCAGCAGCTTAGTCACAGGGGCAAGTGGCTACACCTTC.

The chain has TRBV20-1 and TRBJ2-3; 7 bases match TRBD1. The V and J ends lost 6 bases and 4 bases, in that order; junction bases with no gene match: 19. This CDR3 has 17 residues. Looked up from germline, CDR1 is DFQATT and CDR2 is SNEGSKA (reference sequence). The CDR3 DNA reads TGCAGTGCAACTTACATCCGGGTGGGACAGCAATCAGATACGCAGTATTTT. Protein product: CSATYIRVGQQSDTQYF.

V usage is TRBV12-3 or TRBV12-4 and J usage is TRBJ2-7; D not certain. Trimming took 5 bases from V and 2 from J, leaving 16 bases between them. The CDR3 has 15 residues. Here the CDR3 reads CASSLALSRAYEQYF. The CDR3, as DNA: TGTGCCAGCAGTCTCGCCCTTAGCCGAGCCTACGAGCAGTACTTC.

This clonotype appeared a few times. The CDR3 DNA sequence: TGTGCCAGCAGCGCGGCCGGGACAACCATCAAGGACCAGTACTTC. Its translation is CASSAAGTTIKDQYF. The rearrangement uses TRBV9 and TRBJ2-5, with D perhaps matching TRBD1 (6 bases). Trimming stripped 3 bases from V and 10 bases from J, with 22 bases between. CDR3 length equals 15 residues. CDR1 and CDR2 from the germline V gene are SGDLS and YYNGEE.

The chain joins TRBV15 to TRBJ2-7; 12 bases line up with TRBD2. J was trimmed by 7 bases and V by 0 bases; bases with no gene match: 7. Germline assignment: CDR1 LNHNV and CDR2 YYDKDF (reference sequence). The CDR3 totals 16 residues. The CDR3 coding sequence is TGTGCCACCAGCAGAGAAGCGACTAGCGGGAGTGTTGAGCAGTACTTC. It specifies CATSREATSGSVEQYF.

The chain is built from TRBV6-1 and TRBJ2-1; 11 bases match TRBD2. Germline CDR1 reads MNHNS; CDR2 reads SASEGT. Germline trimming cut 6 bases from V and 6 bases from J; bases unmatched to any gene: 7. The CDR3 has 15 residues. Written as DNA, the CDR3 is TGTGCCAGCAGCAATAGCGGGGGGGCCTCCAATGAGCAGTTCTTC. Its protein product is CASSNSGGASNEQFF.

This clonotype was counted between two and nine times. The J gene is TRBJ2-2, the V gene TRBV7-9; 9 positions match TRBD1. V dropped 5 bases and J dropped 2; count of bases not matched to a gene: 6. CDR3 length: 16 residues. The germline CDR1 and CDR2 sequences are SEHNR and FQNEAQ (reference sequence). CDR3 nucleotides: TGTGCCAGCAGCCCGGACAGGGGAATTAACACCGGGGAGCTGTTTTTT. Protein product: CASSPDRGINTGELFF. Using reference TRBV7-9 and TRBJ2-2 for the parts outside the CDR3, the full variable domain is DTGVSQNPRHKITKRGQNVTFRCDPISEHNRLYWYRQTLGQGPEFLTYFQNEAQLEKSRLLSDRFSAERPKGSFSTLEIQRTEQGDSAMYLCASSPDRGINTGELFFGEGSRLTVL.